The clone carrying this TCR beta chain was picked up a small number of times. Its target is unknown. With 6 bases clipped from V and 6 bases from J, the junction kept 8 bases outside the gene matches. The CDR3 sequence is 15 residues long. Germline V gene lookup returns CDR1 SGHTA and CDR2 FQGNSA. The authors reverse transcribed all of the isolated RNA, so sequencing captured expressed TCRB transcripts. Naive, central memory and regulatory T cell samples averaged approximately 3.9 million immunoSEQ reads each. TCRdb's copy holds only in-frame clones and misses some; the assay was immunoSEQ multiplex PCR. In the table there are roughly 260,000 clones, under 13% of which are singletons. The sample belongs to a study of beta chain features in type 1 diabetes. Findings and caveats of the study: Shortening that was moderate but significant affected the TCRB CDR3s of Type 1 diabetes patients in all four CD4+ subsets. Diminished insertions and augmented deletions at VDJ junctions characterized type 1 diabetes patients.

Central memory, naive, regulatory and stem cell-like memory CD4+ cells were sorted by CD45RO/CCR7/CD25/CD127/CD95/CD27. Post-sort purity exceeded 98% for all sorted populations. Sequenced sample: naive CD4+ T cells from blood. This sequence originates from a man younger than 40 with type 1 diabetes. This chain joins TRBV7-2 and TRBJ2-2; 9 nucleotides line up with TRBD2. DNA for the CDR3: TGTGCCAGCAGACCAGCGGGGGGAAGGTCCGGGGAGCTGTTTTTT. Its translation: CASRPAGGRSGELFF.